These T cell receptor beta chains were read from a single sample in a study of technical replicates of blood from several donors. Only in-frame clones appear in the TCRdb table, and some are missing; sequencing was by immunoSEQ multiplex PCR. The sample shows about 85,000 clones, roughly 94% of them seen only once. The sequencing input was T cells isolated from PBMCs. All receptors come from a human donor in good health. The conserved cysteine and the conserved F or W are not part of the CDR3 here. Each record gives: V gene, J gene, CDR3 protein.

V gene: TRBV9
J gene: TRBJ1-1
CDR3 protein: ASSAGGGGLNTEAF

V gene: TRBV6-5
J gene: TRBJ2-1
CDR3 protein: ASSLPGGEQF

V gene: TRBV5-6
J gene: TRBJ2-1
CDR3 protein: ASSSPREGNEQF

V gene: TRBV6-6
J gene: TRBJ2-7
CDR3 protein: ASSYRGAYEQY

V gene: TRBV7-8
J gene: TRBJ1-6
CDR3 protein: ASSLVGGSNSPLH

V gene: TRBV27
J gene: TRBJ2-1
CDR3 protein: ASSLEGTPYNEQF

V gene: TRBV9
J gene: TRBJ1-2
CDR3 protein: ASSVGGDSYGYT

V gene: TRBV4-1
J gene: TRBJ1-4
CDR3 protein: ASTGITNEKLF

V gene: TRBV6-6
J gene: TRBJ1-1
CDR3 protein: ASSYDDGHTEAF

V gene: TRBV6-5
J gene: TRBJ2-1
CDR3 protein: ASSPGQSYNEQF

V gene: TRBV13
J gene: TRBJ1-1
CDR3 protein: ASSLGTGVTEAF

V gene: TRBV20-1
J gene: TRBJ1-1
CDR3 protein: SASTPQGAF

V gene: TRBV2
J gene: TRBJ1-1
CDR3 protein: ASSDSGQAKGPNTEAF

V gene: TRBV5-1
J gene: TRBJ1-5
CDR3 protein: ASSLGPDYSNQPQH

V gene: TRBV19
J gene: TRBJ1-3
CDR3 protein: ASSMAGGAVGNTIY

V gene: TRBV6-5
J gene: TRBJ1-2
CDR3 protein: ASRGGPLAGYT

V gene: TRBV2
J gene: TRBJ1-6
CDR3 protein: ASKRTPWVKTPLH

V gene: TRBV6-5
J gene: TRBJ2-7
CDR3 protein: ASTTPTGVAEQY

V gene: TRBV5-1
J gene: TRBJ1-4
CDR3 protein: ASSLAGTANEKLF

V gene: TRBV6-5
J gene: TRBJ1-2
CDR3 protein: ASSYRAGGNYGYT

V gene: TRBV27
J gene: TRBJ2-4
CDR3 protein: ASSLQGARNIQY

V gene: TRBV11-1
J gene: TRBJ1-1
CDR3 protein: ASSLAGGTEAF

V gene: TRBV7-6
J gene: TRBJ2-3
CDR3 protein: ASSTTQASTDTQY

V gene: TRBV4-1
J gene: TRBJ2-1
CDR3 protein: ASSRGLVYNEQF

V gene: TRBV6-5
J gene: TRBJ2-2
CDR3 protein: ASSYPSLGTGELF

V gene: TRBV7-9
J gene: TRBJ2-5
CDR3 protein: ASSLFPGLEKETQY

V gene: TRBV4-1
J gene: TRBJ2-1
CDR3 protein: ASSQVSDLSSYNEQF

V gene: TRBV7-9
J gene: TRBJ1-2
CDR3 protein: ASSLSNRDGYT

V gene: TRBV7-6
J gene: TRBJ1-3
CDR3 protein: ASSSSKQGSRNTIY

V gene: TRBV5-6
J gene: TRBJ2-6
CDR3 protein: ASSLGQGARGANVLT

V gene: TRBV7-2
J gene: TRBJ2-1
CDR3 protein: ASSYPDGTGLKSYNEQF

V gene: TRBV7-9
J gene: TRBJ1-4
CDR3 protein: ASNVFTGEKLF

V gene: TRBV7-7
J gene: TRBJ2-1
CDR3 protein: ASSEGLAGVSGEQF

V gene: TRBV18
J gene: TRBJ2-7
CDR3 protein: ASSPRSHRGSYEQY

V gene: TRBV4-1
J gene: TRBJ2-3
CDR3 protein: ASSQKESESTDTQY

V gene: TRBV11-2
J gene: TRBJ2-7
CDR3 protein: ASSPTIGGAKEQY

V gene: TRBV29-1
J gene: TRBJ2-2
CDR3 protein: SVSNTGELF

V gene: TRBV10-3
J gene: TRBJ2-5
CDR3 protein: AISFSRGREETQY

V gene: TRBV12-5
J gene: TRBJ2-3
CDR3 protein: ASGTISGGFTDTQY

V gene: TRBV4-1
J gene: TRBJ1-2
CDR3 protein: ASSQVGQLNYGYT

V gene: TRBV15
J gene: TRBJ1-1
CDR3 protein: ATSRPIRQGNTEAF

V gene: TRBV27
J gene: TRBJ1-2
CDR3 protein: ASSLSPQRGYT

V gene: TRBV7-9
J gene: TRBJ1-1
CDR3 protein: AVEGGHTEAF

V gene: TRBV11-2
J gene: TRBJ1-5
CDR3 protein: ASSEAASNQPQH

V gene: TRBV9
J gene: TRBJ1-3
CDR3 protein: ASSVGLRTGTGGNTIY

V gene: TRBV2
J gene: TRBJ1-1
CDR3 protein: ASRVKGHSNTEAF

V gene: TRBV30
J gene: TRBJ1-4
CDR3 protein: AWSVGASGEKLF

V gene: TRBV5-1
J gene: TRBJ2-7
CDR3 protein: ASSLFGTGSYEQY